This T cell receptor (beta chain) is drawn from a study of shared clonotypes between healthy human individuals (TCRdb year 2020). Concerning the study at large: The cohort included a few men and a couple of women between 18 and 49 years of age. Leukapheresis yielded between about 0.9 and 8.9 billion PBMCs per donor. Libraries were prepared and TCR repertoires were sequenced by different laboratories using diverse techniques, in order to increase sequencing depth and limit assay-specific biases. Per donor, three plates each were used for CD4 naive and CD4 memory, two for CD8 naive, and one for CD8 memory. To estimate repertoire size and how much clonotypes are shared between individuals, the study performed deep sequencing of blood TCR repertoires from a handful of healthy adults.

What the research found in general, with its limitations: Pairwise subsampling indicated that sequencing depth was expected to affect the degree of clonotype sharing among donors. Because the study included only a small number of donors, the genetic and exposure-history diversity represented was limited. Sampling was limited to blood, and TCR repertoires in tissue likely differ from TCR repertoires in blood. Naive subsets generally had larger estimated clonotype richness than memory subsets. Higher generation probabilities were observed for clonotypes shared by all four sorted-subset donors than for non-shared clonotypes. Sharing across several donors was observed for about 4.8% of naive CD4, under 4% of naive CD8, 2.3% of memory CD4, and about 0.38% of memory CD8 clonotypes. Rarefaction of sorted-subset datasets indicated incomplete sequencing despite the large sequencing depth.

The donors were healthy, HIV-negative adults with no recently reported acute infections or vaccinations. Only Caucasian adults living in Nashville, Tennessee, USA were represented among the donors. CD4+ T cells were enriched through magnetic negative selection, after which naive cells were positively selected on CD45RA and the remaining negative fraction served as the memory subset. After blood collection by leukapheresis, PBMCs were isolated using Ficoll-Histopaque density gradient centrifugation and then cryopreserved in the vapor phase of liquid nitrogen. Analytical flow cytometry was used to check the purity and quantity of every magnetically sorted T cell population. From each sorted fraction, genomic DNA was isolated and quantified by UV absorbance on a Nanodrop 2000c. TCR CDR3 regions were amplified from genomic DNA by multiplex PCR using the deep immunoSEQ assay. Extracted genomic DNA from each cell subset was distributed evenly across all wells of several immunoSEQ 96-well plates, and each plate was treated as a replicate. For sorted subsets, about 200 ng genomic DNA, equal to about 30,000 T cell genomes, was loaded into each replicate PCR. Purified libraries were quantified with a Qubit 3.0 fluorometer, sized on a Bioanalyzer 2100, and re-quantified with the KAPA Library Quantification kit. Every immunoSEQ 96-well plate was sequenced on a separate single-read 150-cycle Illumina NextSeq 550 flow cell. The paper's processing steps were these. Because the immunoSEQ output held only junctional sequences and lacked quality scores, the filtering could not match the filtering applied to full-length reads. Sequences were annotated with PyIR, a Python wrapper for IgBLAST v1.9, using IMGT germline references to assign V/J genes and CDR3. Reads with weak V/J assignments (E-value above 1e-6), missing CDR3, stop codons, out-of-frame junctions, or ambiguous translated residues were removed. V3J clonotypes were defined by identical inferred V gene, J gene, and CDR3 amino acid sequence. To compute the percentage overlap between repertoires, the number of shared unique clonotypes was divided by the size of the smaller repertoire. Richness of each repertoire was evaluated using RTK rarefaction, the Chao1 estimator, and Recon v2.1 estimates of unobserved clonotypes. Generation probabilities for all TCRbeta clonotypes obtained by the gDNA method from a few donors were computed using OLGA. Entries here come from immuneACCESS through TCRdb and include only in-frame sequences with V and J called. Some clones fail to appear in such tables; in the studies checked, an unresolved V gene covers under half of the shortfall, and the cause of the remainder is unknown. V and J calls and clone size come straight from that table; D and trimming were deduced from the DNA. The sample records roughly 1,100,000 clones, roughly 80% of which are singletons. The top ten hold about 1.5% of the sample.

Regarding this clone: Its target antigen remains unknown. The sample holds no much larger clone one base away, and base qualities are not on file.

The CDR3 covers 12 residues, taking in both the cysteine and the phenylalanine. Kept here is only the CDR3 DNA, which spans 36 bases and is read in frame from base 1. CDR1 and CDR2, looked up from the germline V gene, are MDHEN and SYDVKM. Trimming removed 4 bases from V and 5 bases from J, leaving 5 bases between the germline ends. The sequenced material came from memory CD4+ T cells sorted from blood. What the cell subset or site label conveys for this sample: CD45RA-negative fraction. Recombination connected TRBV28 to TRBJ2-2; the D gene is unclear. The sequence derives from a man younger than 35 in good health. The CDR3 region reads CASSSYTGELFF. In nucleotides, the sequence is TGTGCCAGCAGTTCCTATACCGGGGAGCTGTTTTTT.